The present T cell receptor beta chain was sequenced within a study of blood T cell repertoires in COVID-19. Study in general: Sample material is recorded as cDNA or gDNA derived from T cells, B-cell-depleted T cells, or PBMCs.

Per the original methods: Estimates of nucleated cell counts were drawn from the amplification of reference gene primers. Clones were read by immunoSEQ multiplex PCR, and TCRdb kept only the in-frame ones, dropping some. The DNA was the basis for D and trimming; V, J and clone size are from that table. The table has some 130,000 clones, about nine tenths seen once. V lost 2 bases to trimming and J lost 1 base; unmatched junction nucleotides: 1. In germline, CDR1 is SNHLY, CDR2 FYNNEI. The length of the CDR3 is 14 residues. The rearrangement uses TRBV2 and TRBJ1-1; 7 positions match TRBD1. Sequenced material: peripheral blood. The clonotype was recovered from a woman aged 70-85 years with COVID-19, enrolled during active disease. The CDR3 loop reads CASSEQGGNTEAFF. DNA for the CDR3: TGTGCCAGCAGTGAACAGGGGGGGAACACTGAAGCTTTCTTT.